The 18 T cell receptor beta chains in this list originate from one sample, sequenced in a study of T cell changes during pregnancy in multiple sclerosis. Profiling relied on immunoSEQ multiplex PCR, and the TCRdb table lists in-frame clones only, not all of them. The sample holds tens of thousands of clones, about 94% seen once. Specimen: CD8+ T cells from peripheral blood mononuclear cells, collected after pregnancy. The receptors were sampled from a female donor with multiple sclerosis, enrolled in a pregnancy study.

The V call is TRBV30, the J call TRBJ2-7; TRBD1 matches 8 bases. The germline gives CDR1 GTSNPN, CDR2 SVGIG (reference sequence). Trimming removed 3 bases from V and 3 bases from J; junction bases left unmatched: 7. This CDR3 comprises 14 residues. CDR3 DNA: TGTGCCTGGAGCGCCGGGACAGGTATCTACGAGCAGTACTTC. This translates into CAWSAGTGIYEQYF.

This rearrangement joins TRBV7-8 to TRBJ2-7; possible D gene TRBD2, 5 bases. Germline V gene sequence: CDR1 SGHVS, CDR2 FQNEAQ. With 4 bases removed from V and 2 bases from J, the gap between germline ends came to 6 bases. The CDR3 loop spans 12 amino acids. CDR3 protein: CASSYGTYEQYF. In nucleotides, the CDR3 is TGTGCCAGCAGCTACGGGACCTACGAGCAGTACTTC.

CDR3 loop: CAWSVGAGPNTGELFF. CDR3 coding DNA: TGTGCCTGGAGTGTAGGGGCGGGACCAAACACCGGGGAGCTGTTTTTT. The rearrangement links TRBV30 to TRBJ2-2; D might be TRBD2 (6 bases). The V gene's germline CDR1 is GTSNPN and CDR2 SVGIG (reference sequence). CDR3 length equals 16 residues. V was pared by 0 bases and J by 2 bases, with 13 bases between.

The rearrangement links TRBV4-2 to TRBJ2-2; the D is unclear. The CDR3 contains 15 residues. The germline gives CDR1 LGHNA, CDR2 YNFKEQ. With 4 bases removed from V and 7 bases from J, the gap between germline ends came to 16 bases. DNA of the CDR3: TGTGCCAGCAGCCCTTCGATGTCCCTAATCGGGGAGCTGTTTTTT. It codes for CASSPSMSLIGELFF.

The chain uses TRBV7-9 and TRBJ2-1; D is ambiguous. Per the germline V gene, CDR1 is SEHNR and CDR2 is FQNEAQ (reference sequence). Trimming cost V 3 bases and J 7 bases, with 4 bases left between them. This CDR3 spans 11 amino acids. CDR3 nucleotide sequence: TGTGCCAGCAGCTTCGTTAATGAGCAGTTCTTC. Translation gives CASSFVNEQFF.

The chain carries TRBV7-9 and TRBJ1-2; TRBD1 matches at 11 bases. CDR1 SEHNR and CDR2 FQNEAQ come from the germline V gene (reference sequence). Trimming removed 5 bases from V and 6 bases from J; junction bases left unmatched: 5. The CDR3 is 14 residues long. The CDR3 bases are TGTGCCAGCAGCCACGGACAGGGGGCGGATGGCTACACCTTC. Its protein is CASSHGQGADGYTF.

The chain combines TRBV27 with TRBJ1-5; D perhaps matches TRBD1 (6 bases). Trimming left V 5 bases short and J 5 bases short, with 16 bases between. CDR3 length equals 15 residues. Germline-derived CDR1 and CDR2 are MNHEY and SMNVEV (reference sequence). CDR3 sequence reads: CASSLRGGGHQPQHF. For the CDR3, the DNA is TGTGCCAGCAGTCTTCGGGGAGGGGGGCATCAGCCCCAGCATTTT.

The chain carries TRBV4-3 and TRBJ2-1, with 13 bases aligning to TRBD2. With 1 base clipped from V and 4 bases from J, the junction kept 7 bases outside the gene matches. The CDR3 runs 18 residues. Germline V lookup: CDR1 LGHNA, CDR2 YSLEER. The CDR3 spells CASSQGDALAGGYNEQFF. CDR3 in DNA: TGCGCCAGCAGCCAAGGGGATGCACTAGCGGGAGGGTACAATGAGCAGTTCTTC.

The CDR3 bases are TGTGCCAGCAGCTTTCCCTCGACAGGGAATCATTTGACTGGAAACACCATATATTTT. This sequence encodes CASSFPSTGNHLTGNTIYF. V usage is TRBV2 and J usage is TRBJ1-3; 7 nucleotides agree with TRBD1. The germline V gene encodes CDR1 SNHLY and CDR2 FYNNEI. This CDR3 has 19 residues. Germline trimming cut 6 bases from V and 2 bases from J; bases unmatched to any gene: 19.

This clone was observed a single time. The chain links TRBV19 to TRBJ2-7; TRBD1 might be the D (6 bases). Germline CDR1 and CDR2: LNHDA and SQIVND (reference sequence). Trimming shortened V by 5 bases and J by 3 bases, and 11 bases separated the two germline ends. The CDR3 is 13 amino acids. In DNA form, the CDR3 reads TGTGCCAGTAGTCCTGGACAGTTCTACGAGCAGTACTTC. Encoded protein: CASSPGQFYEQYF.

This chain uses TRBV7-9 with TRBJ2-7; 7 nucleotides line up with TRBD2. Germline V CDR1 and CDR2: SEHNR, FQNEAQ (reference sequence). The CDR3 has 14 amino acids. With V trimmed by 4 bases and J by 6 bases, 9 bases remained unmatched. Written as DNA, the CDR3 is TGTGCCAGCAGCTCCGCGACTAGCCTGGGCGAGCAGTACTTC. This codes for CASSSATSLGEQYF.

The genes are TRBV28 and TRBJ2-7; D gene uncertain. CDR3 length equals 12 residues. The V end lost 3 bases, the J end lost 3 bases, and 6 bases lay between the germline ends. Germline V gene data show CDR1 as MDHEN and CDR2 as SYDVKM. The CDR3 nucleotides read TGTGCCAGCAGTTTCCGAGGCTACGAGCAGTACTTC. It codes for CASSFRGYEQYF.

This clone has a single count. The chain combines TRBV27 with TRBJ2-7; 11 bases align to TRBD2. Germline values: CDR1 MNHEY, CDR2 SMNVEV (reference sequence). The CDR3 contains 16 residues. Trimming took 4 bases from V and 3 from J; bases not matched to a gene: 8. CDR3 amino acids: CASSSISGRALYEQYF. CDR3 DNA: TGTGCCAGCAGTTCTATTAGCGGGAGGGCCCTCTACGAGCAGTACTTC.

The V and J genes are TRBV28 and TRBJ2-7, with D uncertain. Trimming shortened V by 4 bases and J by 0 bases, and 7 bases separated the two germline ends. Germline-derived CDR1 and CDR2 are MDHEN and SYDVKM. The CDR3 extends over 13 amino acids. CDR3 region: CASSYSYSYEQYF. The CDR3 DNA sequence: TGTGCCAGCAGTTATTCCTACTCCTACGAGCAGTACTTC.

The V gene is TRBV27, the J gene TRBJ2-1; possibly TRBD2 for D (5 bases). Trimming left V 3 bases short and J 1 base short, with 10 bases between. The CDR3 runs to 15 residues. Germline V lookup: CDR1 MNHEY, CDR2 SMNVEV (reference sequence). CDR3 in DNA: TGTGCCAGCAGTTTGGGTCGCGGGTCCTACAATGAGCAGTTCTTC. Protein: CASSLGRGSYNEQFF.

This chain connects TRBV27 to TRBJ2-1; TRBD2 might be the D (6 bases). CDR3 length: 14 amino acids. CDR1 is MNHEY, CDR2 SMNVEV, per germline (reference sequence). Trimming took 4 bases from V and 4 from J, leaving 11 bases between them. The CDR3 DNA sequence: TGTGCCAGCAGTTGGGCGGGGTCATACAATGAGCAGTTCTTC. This encodes CASSWAGSYNEQFF.

The chain is built from TRBV7-9 and TRBJ2-7, with D possibly TRBD1 on 6 matching bases. Germline V gives CDR1 SEHNR, CDR2 FQNEAQ (reference sequence). Trimming shortened V by 5 bases and J by 5 bases, and 16 bases separated the two germline ends. CDR3 length: 14 residues. This CDR3 reads CASSQQNRDHEQYF. CDR3 DNA: TGTGCCAGCAGCCAACAGAACAGGGACCACGAGCAGTACTTC.

The chain combines TRBV28 with TRBJ2-7; TRBD2 agrees at 11 bases. Losses at the gene ends were 8 bases for V and 6 bases for J; bases not matched to a gene: 9. CDR1 and CDR2 (germline): MDHEN, SYDVKM. This CDR3 is built from 14 residues. CDR3 sequence reads: CASRRLAGLPEQYF. As DNA, the CDR3 is TGTGCCAGCCGTCGACTAGCGGGACTCCCCGAGCAGTACTTC.